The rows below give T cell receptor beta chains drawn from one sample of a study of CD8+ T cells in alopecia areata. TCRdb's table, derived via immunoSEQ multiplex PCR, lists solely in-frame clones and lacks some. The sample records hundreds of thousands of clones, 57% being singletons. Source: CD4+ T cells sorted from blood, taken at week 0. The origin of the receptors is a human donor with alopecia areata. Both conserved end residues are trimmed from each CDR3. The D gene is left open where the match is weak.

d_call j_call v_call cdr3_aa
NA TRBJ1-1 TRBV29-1 SVEWGGVPEAF
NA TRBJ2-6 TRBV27 ASSQTPTASGANVLT
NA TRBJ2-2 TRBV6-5 ASSYRGIGELF
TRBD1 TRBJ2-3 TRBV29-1 SVSERDRAQY
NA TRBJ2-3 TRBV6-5 ASRNTQGGTDTQY
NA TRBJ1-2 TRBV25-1 ASSRATANYGYT
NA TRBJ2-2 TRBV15 ATSREGGTVTGELF
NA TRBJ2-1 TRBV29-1 SVEGRGPNYNEQF
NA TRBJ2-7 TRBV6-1 ASSAWDFSYEQY
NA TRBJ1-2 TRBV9 ASTWGNYGYT
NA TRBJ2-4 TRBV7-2 ASSLDYRGIQY
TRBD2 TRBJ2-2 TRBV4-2 ASSQQRGGHNTGELF
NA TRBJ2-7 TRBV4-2 ASSPSSDTTEYEQY
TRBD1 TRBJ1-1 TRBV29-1 SVRGQFTEAF
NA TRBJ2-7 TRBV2 ASSLRAGATYEQY
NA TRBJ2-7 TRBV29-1 SVLAWSSYEQY
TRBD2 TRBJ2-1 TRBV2 ASRVSGNYYNEQF
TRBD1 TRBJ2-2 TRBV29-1 SVSTGGKAGELF
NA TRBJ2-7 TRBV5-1 ASSLPGAHEQY
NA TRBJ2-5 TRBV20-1 SAWGQETQY
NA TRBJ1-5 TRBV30 AWSVLGQPQH
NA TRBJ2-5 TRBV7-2 ASSTWTELQETQY
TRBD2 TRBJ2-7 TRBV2 ASSSARLAGGPHEQY
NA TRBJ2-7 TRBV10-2 ASSESGGANEQY
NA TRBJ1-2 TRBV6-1 ASSEPSRELYGYT
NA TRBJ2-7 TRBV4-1 ASSLRGEQY
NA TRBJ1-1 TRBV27 ASRKSPVEGEAF
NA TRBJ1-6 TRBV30 AWRGTGGSNSPLH
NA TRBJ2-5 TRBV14 ASSRKRAETQY
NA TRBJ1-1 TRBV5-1 ASSLDGTEAF
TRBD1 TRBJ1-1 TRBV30 AWSAGTVTEAF
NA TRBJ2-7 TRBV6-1 ASSEAWSYEQY
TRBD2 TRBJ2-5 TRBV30 ASSSGRETQY
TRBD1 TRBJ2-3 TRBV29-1 SVWDRAQTDTQY
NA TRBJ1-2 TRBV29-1 SAGDNYGYT
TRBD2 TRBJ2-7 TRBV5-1 ASSLGFGRAPQTYEQY
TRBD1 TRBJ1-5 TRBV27 ASSSGGTAQH
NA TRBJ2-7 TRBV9 ASSASQTDSYEQY
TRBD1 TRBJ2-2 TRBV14 ASSPYGTVNTGELF
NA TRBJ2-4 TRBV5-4 ASSLDRQGPIQY
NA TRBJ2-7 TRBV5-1 ASSSGAATSYEQY
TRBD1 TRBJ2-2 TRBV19 ASLRDSYTGELF
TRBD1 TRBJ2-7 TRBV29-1 SVETGKTYEQY
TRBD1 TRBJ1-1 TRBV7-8 ASSPYRGTNTEAF
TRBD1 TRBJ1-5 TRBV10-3 AISESETGNQPQH
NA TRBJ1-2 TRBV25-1 ASSETYGYT
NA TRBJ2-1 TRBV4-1 ASSQDPANSYNEQF
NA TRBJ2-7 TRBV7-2 ASSLKGLTYEQY
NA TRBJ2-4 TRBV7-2 ASSLGKNIQY
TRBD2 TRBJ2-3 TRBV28 ASSFPSGGGTQY
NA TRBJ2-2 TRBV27 ASAARYTGLIGELF
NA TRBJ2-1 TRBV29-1 SVATLYNEQF
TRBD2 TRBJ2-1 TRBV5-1 ASSLTSDREQF
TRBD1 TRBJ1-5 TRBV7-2 ASSLQGVDQPQQ
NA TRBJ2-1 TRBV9 ASSGQQALTYNEQF